Reported below is one T cell receptor beta chain. This record comes from a study of blood T cell repertoires in COVID-19. The method was immunoSEQ multiplex PCR; TCRdb's version includes in-frame clones alone and lacks a portion of them. Of around 100,000 clones listed, 85% are singletons. The CDR3 runs to 15 residues. Trimming cost V 4 bases and J 2 bases; bases outside gene matches: 5. Germline V CDR1 and CDR2: LNHDA, SQIVND (reference sequence). The rearrangement uses TRBV19 and TRBJ2-7, with TRBD2 matching over 10 bases. Material for sequencing was peripheral blood. This sequence originates from a woman in her seventies with active or convalescent COVID-19. CDR3 in DNA: TGTGCCAGTAGTACCTCAAGCGGGAGGGCCTACGAGCAGTACTTC. Encoded protein: CASSTSSGRAYEQYF.